This T cell receptor (beta chain) stems from a study of blood T cells in healthy people across ages. Whole-study context: Every two T cells gave about one barcoded beta molecule via template switching. General study results and limits: The recorded TCR beta diversity per million T cells decreased in a roughly linear manner with age.

The CDR3 totals 14 residues. With 2 bases removed from V and 4 bases from J, the gap between germline ends came to 9 bases. Germline V gives CDR1 MNHEY, CDR2 SVGAGI. This clonotype was picked up a small number of times. The antigen is unknown. A J-beta primer mix and a sample-barcoded 5' primer were used in a second PCR of about 6 to 12 cycles. A 12-random-nucleotide template-switch adaptor tagged each cDNA molecule. MiXCR, applied by TCRdb to the 5' RACE reads, yields one record per CDR3 protein. The top ten hold 7.9% of the sample, which has about 1,600,000 distinct CDR3 sequences, about 40% seen once. Total RNA extraction produced at least 5 micrograms (per sample) for the study.

This rearrangement joins TRBV6-5 to TRBJ2-1; D gene unclear. Sequencing used blood. The sequence came from a woman aged 18-29 years in good health. CDR3: CASSYQFGYNEQFF. The CDR3 bases are TGTGCCAGCAGTTACCAATTCGGTTACAATGAGCAGTTCTTC.